The 14 T cell receptor beta chains given below trace back to one sample, sequenced in a study of molecular identifiers for immune sequencing clone quantification. TCRdb fed the PCR reads into MiXCR, producing one record per CDR3 protein. Among around 20,000 distinct CDR3 sequences listed, approximately 17% were seen once. Material: naive CD8+ T cells from blood, with Jurkat cell RNA spiked in. Subset defined: FACS-sorted CD8+CD4-CCR7+CD45RA+ naive T cells. These receptors were collected from a human donor in good health. Some libraries in this study had Jurkat cell RNA spiked in.

This clonotype came up many times. The chain recombines TRBV4-3 with TRBJ1-3; 7 nucleotides agree with TRBD1. Germline lookup yields CDR1 LGHNA and CDR2 YSLEER. This CDR3 has 14 amino acids. V lost 1 base, J lost 8 bases, and 5 bases stayed unmatched. Here the CDR3 DNA reads TGCGCCAGCAGCCAAGCGAGGGGGCGGTACACCATATATTTT. The encoded protein is CASSQARGRYTIYF.

In this sample, this clonotype turned up many times. The V call is TRBV6-5, the J call TRBJ1-4; D remains ambiguous. Trimming removed 6 bases from V and 8 bases from J, with 10 bases in between. This CDR3 comprises 12 residues. In germline, CDR1 is MNHEY, CDR2 SVGAGI. The CDR3 bases are TGTGCCAGCAGGGCCCTGGGAGAAAAACTGTTTTTT. It yields the protein CASRALGEKLFF.

This clonotype was seen repeatedly, ten times or more. The CDR3 reads CASSDDPVFDEQYF. The CDR3 nucleotides are TGTGCCAGTAGTGACGACCCGGTCTTTGACGAGCAGTACTTC. V and J are TRBV19 and TRBJ2-7; D not resolved. This CDR3 comprises 14 residues. From germline, CDR1 is LNHDA and CDR2 SQIVND (reference sequence). The V end lost 5 bases, the J end lost 5 bases, and 16 bases lay between the germline ends.

About this clonotype: This clone may be a read error of a much larger clone one base away. Here the CDR3 reads CASSEALGPYEQYF. As DNA, the CDR3 is TGTGCCAGCAGTGAAGCCCTAGGGCCCTACGAGCAGTACTTC. V is TRBV2 and J is TRBJ2-7; D call uncertain. Germline CDR1 and CDR2: SNHLY and FYNNEI. The CDR3 loop spans 14 amino acids. Trimming removed 0 bases from V and 2 bases from J, with 8 bases in between.

This clonotype has more than one count but fewer than ten. This may be a read error: a much more frequent sequence differs by one nucleotide. Likely a read error: the CDR3 ends without its conserved phenylalanine or tryptophan. This sequence joins TRBV9 and TRBJ2-3; 7 nucleotides agree with TRBD2. The germline gives CDR1 SGDLS, CDR2 YYNGEE. CDR3 length: 14 amino acids. The ends lost 4 bases at V and 2 bases at J; junction bases unmatched: 4. As DNA, the CDR3 is TGTGCCAGCAGCATGAGCGGGAACACAGATACGCAGTATCTT. Residues: CASSMSGNTDTQYL.

This clonotype has a count of ten or more. This chain links TRBV7-9 with TRBJ2-3; D is undetermined. V was shortened by 1 base and J by 2 bases, with 16 bases between the two germline ends. The germline gives CDR1 SEHNR, CDR2 FQNEAQ (reference sequence). The CDR3 extends over 17 amino acids. For the CDR3, the DNA is TGTGCCAGCAGCTTAGTAACTACGGGTGCTCCCACAGATACGCAGTATTTT. It codes for CASSLVTTGAPTDTQYF.

This clonotype was counted between two and nine times. V is TRBV5-3 and J is TRBJ2-3, with 9 bases fitting TRBD1. TRBV5-3 is an ORF, with its function uncertain. The CDR3 is 16 amino acids. Trimming took 8 bases from V and 5 from J; bases not matched to a gene: 15. CDR3: CASSGIQGAQEDTQYF. The CDR3 region has the DNA TGTGCCAGCAGCGGAATACAGGGGGCGCAGGAAGATACGCAGTATTTT.

Details on this clonotype: The junction differs from germline at one of its ends, possibly a read error. This chain links TRBV4-1 with TRBJ2-7; maybe TRBD1 (5 bases). The CDR3 has 12 residues. Germline assignment: CDR1 MGHRA and CDR2 YSYEKL. CDR3 nucleotide sequence: TGCGCCCGCAGCCCTGCAGGGATCGAGCAGCACTTC. Translation: CARSPAGIEQHF.

In its sample, this clonotype was seen many times. V is TRBV19 and J is TRBJ1-5, with 12 positions matching TRBD1. The CDR3 loop spans 16 amino acids. Trimming at V came to 10 bases and at J to 3 bases, leaving 10 bases not matched to a gene. Germline values: CDR1 LNHDA, CDR2 SQIVND (reference sequence). The CDR3 here is CATGTGGRSYNQPQHF. The CDR3 bases are TGTGCCACCGGGACAGGGGGCCGATCATACAATCAGCCCCAGCATTTT.

This clonotype was counted ten times or more. This chain uses TRBV27 with TRBJ2-7, with 8 bases fitting TRBD1. V was pared by 4 bases and J by 2 bases, with 4 bases of the junction left unmatched. The germline CDR1 and CDR2 sequences are MNHEY and SMNVEV (reference sequence). This CDR3 has 14 residues. CDR3: CASSYGQGTYEQYF. The DNA of the CDR3 is TGTGCCAGCAGTTATGGACAGGGCACCTACGAGCAGTACTTC.

This clonotype was detected ten times or more. The chain is built from TRBV20-1 and TRBJ2-1, with 7 bases identical to TRBD2. This CDR3 has 15 residues. Germline CDR1 and CDR2: DFQATT and SNEGSKA (reference sequence). V lost 0 bases, J lost 10 bases, and 12 bases stayed unmatched. The CDR3 DNA follows: TGCAGTGCTAGAGATCTCAGCGGGGCTCTCAGGGAGCAGTTCTTC. Its protein product is CSARDLSGALREQFF.

The table lists this clonotype with many counts. The chain carries TRBV4-3 and TRBJ2-7, with D maybe TRBD1 (6 bases). Germline assignment: CDR1 LGHNA and CDR2 YSLEER. The ends were cut back, 0 bases at V and 0 bases at J, with 9 bases in the middle. The CDR3 has 15 amino acids. The CDR3 DNA reads as TGCGCCAGCAGCCAAGATGTAGGGGGCTCCTACGAGCAGTACTTC. Its translation: CASSQDVGGSYEQYF.

This clonotype appeared a few times. This may arise from a read error, as a much more abundant clone is one base away. The rearrangement links TRBV7-6 to TRBJ1-1; D possibly corresponds to TRBD1 (6 bases). In germline, CDR1 is SGHVS, CDR2 FNYEAQ. The CDR3 is made up of 15 amino acids. V was shortened by 2 bases and J by 6 bases, with 16 bases between the two germline ends. CDR3 nucleotides: TGTGCCAGCAGCTTACTCACGACAGGAAACTCTGAAGCTTTCTTT. Its protein product is CASSLLTTGNSEAFF.

This clonotype was detected many times. The chain carries TRBV27 and TRBJ1-5; no clear D gene. From germline, CDR1 is MNHEY and CDR2 SMNVEV (reference sequence). V was cut by 2 bases and J by 6 bases, with 8 bases left in between. The CDR3 spans 13 residues. The CDR3 DNA sequence: TGTGCCAGCAGTTTAGCCGGGTCTCAGCCCCAGCATTTT. Its protein product is CASSLAGSQPQHF.